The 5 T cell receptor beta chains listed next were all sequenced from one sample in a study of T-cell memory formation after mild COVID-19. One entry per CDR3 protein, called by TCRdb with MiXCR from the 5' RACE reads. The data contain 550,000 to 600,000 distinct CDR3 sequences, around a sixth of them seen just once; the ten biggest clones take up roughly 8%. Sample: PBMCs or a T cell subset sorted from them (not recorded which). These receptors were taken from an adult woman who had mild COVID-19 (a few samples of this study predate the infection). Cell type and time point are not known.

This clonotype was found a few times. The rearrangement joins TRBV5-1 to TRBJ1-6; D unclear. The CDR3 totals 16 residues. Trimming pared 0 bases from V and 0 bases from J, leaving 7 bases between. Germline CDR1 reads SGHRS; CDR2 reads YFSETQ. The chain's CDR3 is CASSLGSSSYNSPLHF. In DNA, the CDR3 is TGCGCCAGCAGCTTGGGGTCCAGCTCCTATAATTCACCCCTCCACTTT.

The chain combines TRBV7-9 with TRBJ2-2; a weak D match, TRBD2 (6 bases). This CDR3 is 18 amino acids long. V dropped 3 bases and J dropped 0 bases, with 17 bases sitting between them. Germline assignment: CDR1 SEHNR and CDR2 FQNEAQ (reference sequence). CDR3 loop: CASSLTQGRKTNTGELFF. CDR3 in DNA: TGTGCCAGCAGCTTGACCCAAGGGAGGAAGACGAACACCGGGGAGCTGTTTTTT.

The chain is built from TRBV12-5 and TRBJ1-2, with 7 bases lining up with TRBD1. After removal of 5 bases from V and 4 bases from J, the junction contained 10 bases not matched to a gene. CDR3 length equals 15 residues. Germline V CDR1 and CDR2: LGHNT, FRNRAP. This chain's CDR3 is CASGETGVGVYGYTF. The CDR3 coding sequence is TGTGCTAGTGGTGAAACAGGGGTAGGCGTCTATGGCTACACCTTC.

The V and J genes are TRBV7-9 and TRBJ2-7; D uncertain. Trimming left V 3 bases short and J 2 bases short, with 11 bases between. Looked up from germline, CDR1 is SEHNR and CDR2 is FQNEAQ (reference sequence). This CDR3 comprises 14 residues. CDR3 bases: TGTGCCAGCAGCTTGGTCGGGTTAACCTACGAGCAGTACTTC. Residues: CASSLVGLTYEQYF.

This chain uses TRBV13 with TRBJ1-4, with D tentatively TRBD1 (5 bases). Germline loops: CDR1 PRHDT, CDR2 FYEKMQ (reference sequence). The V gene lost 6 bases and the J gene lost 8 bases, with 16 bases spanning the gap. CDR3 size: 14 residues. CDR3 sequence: CASRERGFTEKLFF. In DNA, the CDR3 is TGTGCCAGCAGGGAACGGGGGTTCACGGAAAAACTGTTTTTT.